The clone carrying this T cell receptor beta chain was detected only a few times. Its antigen remains unknown. CDR3-region Arm-PCR and iRepertoire HTBI primers produced the TCR beta libraries. In TCRdb, the multiplex PCR reads were re-called with MiXCR into one record per CDR3 protein. The sample comprises about 470,000 distinct CDR3 sequences, about 15% of which are singletons, and approximately 16% rests with the top ten. The data originate from a study of regulatory T cells in long-lasting Graves disease. Study results and caveats: Repertoires from persistent disease leaned toward TRBV28, TRBJ1-2 and TRBJ2-5.

Specified time point: newly diagnosed GD, antithyroid drugs for less than 3 months. After RNA was extracted from PBMCs, the TCR library was made from it. Nine milliliters of peripheral blood were taken and placed in EDTA tubes. The CDR3 is 15 residues long. Germline CDR1 and CDR2: MGHRA and YSYEKL. The ends were cut back, 3 bases at V and 0 bases at J, with 11 bases in the middle. The same specimen was also included in a second study, on T cells in Graves' hyperthyroidism and ophthalmopathy. That study reports: Ophthalmopathy cases were set apart from stable hyperthyroidism by a 13 V-J model. Median prediction lead before ophthalmopathy onset was six to eight months with the model.

The V gene is TRBV4-1, the J gene TRBJ1-1, with D possibly TRBD1 on 6 matching bases. The input for sequencing was peripheral blood mononuclear cells (PBMCs), taken at new diagnosis, from a patient treated with antithyroid drugs. The clonotype was recovered from a woman in her twenties or thirties with Graves disease. CDR3 protein: CASSHPTGLNTEAFF. The CDR3 DNA is TGCGCCAGCAGCCATCCGACAGGACTGAACACTGAAGCTTTCTTT.